These 7 T cell receptor beta chains came from one sample sequenced in a study of T cell responses to AZD1222 COVID-19 vaccine. Libraries were prepared by immunoSEQ multiplex PCR; TCRdb keeps only in-frame clonotypes and omits some of them. The data contain approximately 160,000 clones, about 90% of them singletons. The sequences come from peripheral blood, collected on day 0 of AZD1222 vaccination. The source of these receptors is an adult in good health.

The rearrangement uses TRBV28 and TRBJ1-4; the match to TRBD1 covers 7 bases. CDR1 MDHEN and CDR2 SYDVKM come from the germline V gene. V gave up 5 bases and J gave up 8 bases; unmatched junction bases: 8. The CDR3 has 14 amino acids. The DNA for the CDR3 is TGTGCCAGCAGTAAGGGACAGATGGGGGAAAAACTGTTTTTT. Encoded protein: CASSKGQMGEKLFF.

V and J are TRBV4-2 and TRBJ1-1; D remains unclear. The CDR3 loop spans 14 amino acids. With 0 bases removed from V and 1 base from J, the gap between germline ends came to 6 bases. Germline CDR1 LGHNA, CDR2 YNFKEQ. This CDR3 reads CASSQEVGNTEAFF. CDR3 in DNA: TGTGCCAGCAGCCAAGAGGTTGGGAACACTGAAGCTTTCTTT.

Only a few counts were recorded for this clone. The rearrangement links TRBV28 to TRBJ1-3; D not certain. CDR1 and CDR2 (germline): MDHEN, SYDVKM. The CDR3 is 15 residues long. The V and J ends lost 8 bases and 0 bases respectively, with 14 bases between them. The CDR3 bases are TGTGCCAGCTCAGTTTTCCTGAGCTCTGGAAACACCATATATTTT. This codes for CASSVFLSSGNTIYF.

This chain connects TRBV7-8 to TRBJ1-4; D not certain. The CDR3 is 15 amino acids. Germline V gene lookup returns CDR1 SGHVS and CDR2 FQNEAQ. V was clipped by 1 base and J by 0 bases, with 6 bases between them. CDR3 sequence reads: CASSLVGATNEKLFF. CDR3 DNA: TGTGCCAGCAGCTTAGTCGGAGCAACTAATGAAAAACTGTTTTTT.

The chain recombines TRBV6-2 or TRBV6-3 with TRBJ2-1, with D possibly called TRBD1 or TRBD2 (5 bases each). The germline V gene encodes CDR1 MNHEY and CDR2 SVGEGT. The CDR3 has 11 amino acids. Between the trimmed V and J ends, which lost 3 bases and 10 bases, there was a span of 7 bases. The CDR3 DNA reads TGTGCCAGCAGTTATGGGGGAGAGCAGTTCTTC. Amino acid sequence: CASSYGGEQFF.

Written as DNA, the CDR3 is TGTGCCAGCAGCACACAGATTGGCTACACCTTC. This encodes CASSTQIGYTF. The rearrangement uses TRBV28 and TRBJ1-2; no definite D call. Germline V lookup: CDR1 MDHEN, CDR2 SYDVKM. CDR3 size: 11 residues. Trimming took off 6 bases at V and 7 bases at J, with 9 bases between the two ends.

The chain is built from TRBV6-2 or TRBV6-3 and TRBJ1-5; D gene uncertain. V was trimmed by 0 bases and J by 5 bases, leaving 8 bases between them. Per the germline V gene, CDR1 is MNHEY and CDR2 is SVGEGT. The CDR3 runs 14 residues. The CDR3 DNA follows: TGTGCCAGCAGTTACTCGGGGTCAGATCAGCCCCAGCATTTT. Amino acid sequence: CASSYSGSDQPQHF.